These 4 T cell receptor beta chains share one sample of origin, sequenced in a study of blood T cell repertoires in COVID-19. Libraries were prepared by immunoSEQ multiplex PCR; TCRdb keeps only in-frame clonotypes and omits some of them. This sample yields hundreds of thousands of clones, of which 82% are seen a single time; approximately 1.9% belongs to the top ten. Sample: peripheral blood. The origin of the receptors is a woman of 80 years or more with acute or convalescent COVID-19.

This clone has a single count. The V and J genes are TRBV9 and TRBJ1-5; no definite D call. CDR3 length: 13 residues. The germline V gene has CDR1 SGDLS and CDR2 YYNGEE. V lost 0 bases to trimming and J lost 4 bases, with 5 bases between them. The CDR3 DNA is TGTGCCAGCAGCGTAGGAGTAAATCAGCCCCAGCATTTT. Translated: CASSVGVNQPQHF.

This chain connects TRBV19 to TRBJ1-5; 9 nucleotides agree with TRBD1. The CDR3 consists of 17 residues. The junction had 9 bases not matched to a gene; V was cut back by 4 bases and J by 2 bases. Germline CDR1 LNHDA, CDR2 SQIVND (reference sequence). The CDR3 sequence: CASSSPGQGIRNQPQHF. CDR3 sequence (DNA): TGTGCCAGTAGTAGCCCGGGACAGGGTATTCGCAATCAGCCCCAGCATTTT.

This clone was counted between two and nine times. This sequence joins TRBV5-4 and TRBJ1-6, with D possibly matching TRBD1 (5 bases). The CDR3 is 16 amino acids. V lost 0 bases and J 5 bases, leaving 12 bases between the germline ends. Germline CDR1 and CDR2: SGHNT and YYREEE (reference sequence). The CDR3 region has the DNA TGTGCCAGCAGCTTGGCCGGGGGGAGGAATAATTCACCCCTCCACTTT. It encodes CASSLAGGRNNSPLHF.

Comment on this clone: At one boundary the junction diverges from the germline segment, which might be a read error. This sequence joins TRBV25-1 and TRBJ2-1; 8 bases are shared with TRBD1. Germline CDR1 is MGHDK and CDR2 is SYGVNS. The CDR3 length is 14 residues. In DNA form, the CDR3 reads TGTGCCAGCAGTCCCCGTAGCAGACAGGGGCGATTAATCTTC. Protein: CASSPRSRQGRLIF. The full variable domain, its missing parts supplied by reference TRBV25-1 and TRBJ2-1, is EADIYQTPRYLVIGTGKKITLECSQTMGHDKMYWYQQDPGMELHLIHYSYGVNSTEKGDLSSESTVSRIRTEHFPLTLESARPSHTSQYLCASSPRSRQGRLIFGPGTRLTVL.